This record looks at one TCR beta chain sequence and its context. This entry comes from a study of CD8+CD57+ T cells in acquired aplastic anemia. CD8+CD57+ cell expansion had been shown by flow cytometry in patients chosen for sequencing. Template material for TCR beta VDJ and CDR3 profiling consisted of genomic DNA. Using its own MiXCR run on the reads, TCRdb lists one record per CDR3 protein. The sample lists around 290,000 distinct CDR3 sequences, roughly 61% occurring once. The ends were cut back, 4 bases at V and 4 bases at J, with 13 bases in the middle. This CDR3 has 15 residues. Germline values: CDR1 KGHDR, CDR2 SFDVKD.

The sequenced sample consisted of sorted CD4+, CD8+, or CD8+CD57+ T cells (not recorded which) from PBMCs. The receptor comes from a human donor with aplastic anemia. The chain joins TRBV24-1 to TRBJ2-1; D might be TRBD1 (5 bases). The CDR3 DNA reads as TGTGCCACCAGTGAGTTAGGGGCCGGTTACAATGAGCAGTTCTTC. Amino acids: CATSELGAGYNEQFF.